A selection of T cell receptor beta chains follows, all from one sample in a study of T cell responses to AZD1222 COVID-19 vaccine. The repertoire was sequenced with immunoSEQ multiplex PCR; TCRdb's copy has only in-frame clones and lacks some. The table shows about 110,000 clones, with roughly 84% occurring only once. The sequencing used peripheral blood, collected on day 0 of AZD1222 vaccination. The receptors were sampled from an adult in good health. Both conserved end residues are part of each CDR3. The D gene is left open where the match is weak. The size field is filled for only some rows; it gives once, few, many or a size class.

v_gene: TRBV7-2
d_gene: .
j_gene: TRBJ1-1
abundance: .
CDR3aa: CASSLLQGNTEAFF

v_gene: TRBV5-6
d_gene: TRBD1
j_gene: TRBJ1-5
abundance: .
CDR3aa: CASSPTGASNQPQHF

v_gene: TRBV5-1
d_gene: .
j_gene: TRBJ2-7
abundance: .
CDR3aa: CASSLDGFGEQYF

v_gene: TRBV7-3
d_gene: .
j_gene: TRBJ2-2
abundance: once
CDR3aa: CASSPLGRSGGELFF

v_gene: TRBV5-8
d_gene: TRBD2
j_gene: TRBJ2-1
abundance: .
CDR3aa: CASSLDPSGSYNEQFF

v_gene: TRBV29-1
d_gene: TRBD2
j_gene: TRBJ2-1
abundance: .
CDR3aa: CSVREGRNNEQFF

v_gene: TRBV18
d_gene: .
j_gene: TRBJ1-5
abundance: .
CDR3aa: CASSQTISNQPQHF

v_gene: TRBV6-7
d_gene: TRBD1
j_gene: TRBJ1-4
abundance: .
CDR3aa: CASSYSRHRGGEKLFF

v_gene: TRBV3-1/TRBV3-2
d_gene: .
j_gene: TRBJ1-1
abundance: few
CDR3aa: CASSQVPRKAFF

v_gene: TRBV20-1
d_gene: .
j_gene: TRBJ1-5
abundance: .
CDR3aa: CSASGGAQPQHF